The T cell receptor (beta chain) under discussion was sequenced for a study of naive CD8 T cells in extremely preterm neonates. Live Annexin V-negative naive CD3+CD8+CD45RA+CCR7+ T cells were sorted. The data were produced by immunoSEQ multiplex PCR, yet TCRdb's version contains in-frame clones alone and is incomplete. The data show over 5,000 clones, around 97% seen once. Sample: naive CD8+ T cells from blood. The origin of this receptor is a human donor in good health.

DNA for the CDR3: TGCAGCGTTGCCCGAGAGAACACTGAAGCTTTCTTT. Amino acid sequence: CSVARENTEAFF. The chain uses TRBV29-1 and TRBJ1-1; the D is unclear. Trimming took off 4 bases at V and 1 base at J, with 7 bases between the two ends. The CDR3 runs to 12 residues. CDR1 and CDR2 from the germline V gene are SQVTM and ANQGSEA.